This TCR beta chain was identified in a study of cytomegalovirus exposure and HLA in healthy donors. Study-level background: Previous work identified 117 million unique TCR beta sequences from 150 million to 200 million T cells. Around 80 million unique TCR sequences came from HLA-typed donors in an early release. General observations from the study: The classifier reportedly diagnosed cytomegalovirus status with high sensitivity and specificity.

Donors had nominal health at sampling but likely had unrecorded immune exposures. Remarks on this clone: What it binds is unknown.

It was with 60 Vbeta and 13 Jbeta primers that the PCR ran. The repertoire was sequenced with immunoSEQ multiplex PCR; TCRdb's copy has only in-frame clones and lacks some. Its table lists roughly 140,000 clones. The clonotype comes from a male donor in good health and CMV-seronegative. The sequenced sample consisted of PBMCs.

The CDR3 DNA reads TGTGCCAGTAGGGAACGGGACAGTCGCTCCTACGAGCAGTACTTC. Translating gives CASRERDSRSYEQYF. The chain employs TRBV19 and TRBJ2-7; 7 bases match TRBD1. From germline, CDR1 is LNHDA and CDR2 SQIVND (reference sequence). This CDR3 spans 15 amino acids. The V gene end was trimmed by 6 bases and the J gene end by 0 bases; junction bases not matched to a gene: 8.